A single sample is the source of the 30 T cell receptor beta chains below, sequenced in a study of OX40 agonist ivuxolimab in advanced cancers. Assay: immunoSEQ multiplex PCR; the TCRdb copy retains only in-frame clones and omits some. The profile shows about 50,000 clones, roughly 87% of them singletons. The specimen comprised CD4+ or CD8+ T cells sorted from blood, sampled in a trial of the OX40 agonist ivuxolimab. These receptors were collected from an adult with an advanced solid tumor such as melanoma, head and neck, liver or kidney cancer.

The chain combines TRBV19 with TRBJ2-2, with D hard to call. Germline-derived CDR1 and CDR2 are LNHDA and SQIVND (reference sequence). Trimming cost V 5 bases and J 4 bases, with 8 bases left between them. The CDR3 loop spans 13 amino acids. CDR3 bases: TGTGCCAGTAGTTACCAGATCACCGGGGAGCTGTTTTTT. Translated: CASSYQITGELFF.

This chain connects TRBV2 to TRBJ2-7; D unclear. V was clipped by 1 base and J by 0 bases, with 7 bases between them. The CDR3 covers 14 residues. Per germline, CDR1 SNHLY and CDR2 FYNNEI. CDR3: CASSEVTASYEQYF. The DNA of the CDR3 is TGTGCCAGCAGTGAAGTTACCGCCTCCTACGAGCAGTACTTC. Filled out from reference TRBV2 and TRBJ2-7, the complete variable domain reads EPEVTQTPSHQVTQMGQEVILRCVPISNHLYFYWYRQILGQKVEFLVSFYNNEISEKSEIFDDQFSVERPDGSNFTLKIRSTKLEDSAMYFCASSEVTASYEQYFGPGTRLTVT.

The genes are TRBV28 and TRBJ1-1, with D perhaps TRBD1 (5 bases). Trimming stripped 5 bases from V and 0 bases from J, with 10 bases between. The germline gives CDR1 MDHEN, CDR2 SYDVKM. There are 14 residues in the CDR3. The CDR3 sequence is CASSNEGLNTEAFF. In DNA form, the CDR3 reads TGTGCCAGCAGTAACGAGGGACTGAACACTGAAGCTTTCTTT.

This clone has only one observation. The rearrangement joins TRBV15 to TRBJ1-5; D uncertain. V was trimmed by 1 base and J by 4 bases, leaving 14 bases between them. Per germline, CDR1 LNHNV and CDR2 YYDKDF (reference sequence). This CDR3 contains 16 residues. The CDR3 spells CATSRGLSLLNQPQHF. CDR3 nucleotides: TGTGCCACCAGCAGAGGTTTGAGTCTTCTTAATCAGCCCCAGCATTTT.

The chain joins TRBV7-9 to TRBJ1-2, with D maybe TRBD1 (6 bases). The V and J ends lost 1 base and 6 bases respectively, with 9 bases between them. The CDR3 is 13 amino acids. Germline V gene data show CDR1 as SEHNR and CDR2 as FQNEAQ (reference sequence). The CDR3 nucleotides are TGTGCCAGCAGCTTAGTGGGGGCTCATGGCTACACCTTC. Its protein is CASSLVGAHGYTF. The variable domain in full, completed from reference TRBV7-9 and TRBJ1-2, reads DTGVSQNPRHKITKRGQNVTFRCDPISEHNRLYWYRQTLGQGPEFLTYFQNEAQLEKSRLLSDRFSAERPKGSFSTLEIQRTEQGDSAMYLCASSLVGAHGYTFGSGTRLTVV.

CDR3 nucleotides: TGTGCCAGCAGCTCTCGGGACAGGCAGAGATCACCCCTCCACTTT. Protein sequence: CASSSRDRQRSPLHF. The chain couples TRBV5-6 to TRBJ1-6; TRBD1 aligns across 8 bases. This CDR3 spans 15 amino acids. With 3 bases clipped from V and 10 bases from J, the junction kept 9 bases outside the gene matches. CDR1 and CDR2 from the germline V gene are SGHDT and YYEEEE.

The gene calls are TRBV9 and TRBJ2-3; 12 nucleotides line up with TRBD2. The V segment lost 3 bases and the J segment 2 bases; nucleotides outside the gene matches: 4. The CDR3 is made up of 16 amino acids. Germline V CDR1 and CDR2: SGDLS, YYNGEE. CDR3 residues: CASSETSGGYTDTQYF. The CDR3 DNA reads as TGTGCCAGCAGCGAGACTAGCGGGGGATACACAGATACGCAGTATTTT. The full variable domain, with the rest looked up from reference TRBV9 and TRBJ2-3, is DSGVTQTPKHLITATGQRVTLRCSPRSGDLSVYWYQQSLDQGLQFLIQYYNGEERAKGNILERFSAQQFPDLHSELNLSSLELGDSALYFCASSETSGGYTDTQYFGPGTRLTVL.

The chain recombines TRBV5-5 with TRBJ1-2; TRBD1 matches 9 bases. This CDR3 contains 14 residues. V shed 3 bases, J shed 2 bases, and the junction held 2 bases outside the gene matches. From germline, CDR1 is SGHKS and CDR2 YYEKEE (reference sequence). The CDR3 spells CASSWGTGNYGYTF. The CDR3 DNA reads TGTGCCAGCAGCTGGGGGACAGGGAACTATGGCTACACCTTC.

This clone has more than one count but fewer than ten. CDR3 sequence (DNA): TGTGCCAGTTTAGGCTATGGCTACACCTTC. Translation: CASLGYGYTF. The chain carries TRBV19 and TRBJ1-2, with no clear D. Germline V gives CDR1 LNHDA, CDR2 SQIVND (reference sequence). The germline V and J ends were trimmed by 8 bases and 4 bases, with 5 bases remaining between them. This CDR3 is built from 10 residues.

This clone was recorded only once. The chain combines TRBV2 with TRBJ2-1; D remains unclear. The length of the CDR3 is 12 residues. Trimming pared 4 bases from V and 10 bases from J, leaving 11 bases between. CDR1 SNHLY and CDR2 FYNNEI come from the germline V gene. For the CDR3, the DNA is TGTGCCAGCAGTGGGGCAGGCTGGGAGCAGTTCTTC. Its translation: CASSGAGWEQFF.

The chain employs TRBV9 and TRBJ2-7; TRBD1 matches at 8 bases. V trimming: 3 bases; J trimming: 3 bases; junction bases outside the gene matches: 2. There are 13 residues in the CDR3. From germline, CDR1 is SGDLS and CDR2 YYNGEE. The CDR3 region is CASSAGTGYEQYF. The CDR3 nucleotides are TGTGCCAGCAGCGCAGGGACAGGCTACGAGCAGTACTTC.

The rearrangement joins TRBV7-9 to TRBJ1-2; weak D call: TRBD1 (6 bases). V lost 0 bases to trimming and J lost 4 bases, with 6 bases between them. Germline assignment: CDR1 SEHNR and CDR2 FQNEAQ (reference sequence). The CDR3 has 13 residues. CDR3 nucleotide sequence: TGTGCCAGCAGCTTAGCAGGGGGCTATGGCTACACCTTC. Translating gives CASSLAGGYGYTF. Full variable domain (remainder filled in from reference TRBV7-9 and TRBJ1-2): DTGVSQNPRHKITKRGQNVTFRCDPISEHNRLYWYRQTLGQGPEFLTYFQNEAQLEKSRLLSDRFSAERPKGSFSTLEIQRTEQGDSAMYLCASSLAGGYGYTFGSGTRLTVV.

The genes are TRBV19 and TRBJ1-3; D gene unclear. CDR1 and CDR2 from the germline V gene are LNHDA and SQIVND (reference sequence). V was clipped by 3 bases and J by 0 bases, with 9 bases between them. The CDR3 has 15 residues. CDR3 nucleotide sequence: TGTGCCAGTAGTATTAGCACGAACTCTGGAAACACCATATATTTT. This gives the protein CASSISTNSGNTIYF.

The chain has TRBV5-5 and TRBJ1-2, with D hard to call. V dropped 0 bases and J dropped 4 bases, with 10 bases sitting between them. Germline assignment: CDR1 SGHKS and CDR2 YYEKEE (reference sequence). This CDR3 comprises 14 residues. In DNA form, the CDR3 reads TGTGCCAGCAGCTTGGCTGGAGAGTCCTATGGCTACACCTTC. The encoded protein is CASSLAGESYGYTF.

V gene TRBV30 combines with J gene TRBJ2-7, with no clear D. V was cut by 0 bases and J by 3 bases, with 9 bases left in between. CDR1 and CDR2 from the germline V gene are GTSNPN and SVGIG (reference sequence). This CDR3 is 13 amino acids long. CDR3 in amino acids: CAWSVNGDYEQYF. CDR3 DNA: TGTGCCTGGAGTGTAAATGGAGACTACGAGCAGTACTTC.

The chain employs TRBV2 and TRBJ2-7; a possible D gene is TRBD1 (5 bases). This CDR3 region has 10 residues. Germline assignment: CDR1 SNHLY and CDR2 FYNNEI. The CDR3 DNA sequence: TGTGCCTGCAGGGACTACGAGCAGTACGTC. Translation: CACRDYEQYV.

The chain has TRBV15 and TRBJ2-1; TRBD2 agrees at 12 bases. Trimming cost V 5 bases and J 8 bases; bases outside gene matches: 10. The CDR3 is 16 amino acids. Germline V gene sequence: CDR1 LNHNV, CDR2 YYDKDF (reference sequence). The CDR3 bases are TGTGCCACCAGCGGGTGGACTAGCGGGACAGTCCATGAGCAGTTCTTC. Protein: CATSGWTSGTVHEQFF.

The gene calls are TRBV19 and TRBJ2-3; D gene ambiguous. This CDR3 region has 17 residues. CDR1 and CDR2 from the germline V gene are LNHDA and SQIVND (reference sequence). CDR3 amino acids: CDQRDVRIGFTGDTQYF. The CDR3 DNA reads as TGTGACCAAAGAGATGTTAGAATCGGGTTCACGGGAGATACGCAGTATTTT. The variable domain in full, with the rest retrieved from reference TRBV19 and TRBJ2-3, is DGGITQSPKYLFRKEGQNVTLSCEQNLNHDAMYWYRQDPGQGLRLIYYSQIVNDFQKGDIAEGYSVSREKKESFPLTVTSAQKNPTAFYLCDQRDVRIGFTGDTQYFGPGTRLTVL.

The gene calls are TRBV2 and TRBJ1-2; tentative D call: TRBD1 (6 bases). The CDR3 length is 13 residues. The germline gives CDR1 SNHLY, CDR2 FYNNEI. V lost 3 bases to trimming and J lost 8 bases, with 13 bases between them. DNA for the CDR3: TGTGCCAGCAGTGAGGTACAGGGTCAAGGCTACACCTTC. Amino acids: CASSEVQGQGYTF.

This chain connects TRBV4-3 to TRBJ2-5; a weak D match, TRBD2 (6 bases). The CDR3 sequence is 13 residues long. Between the trimmed V and J ends, which lost 3 bases and 4 bases, there was a span of 9 bases. CDR1 and CDR2 (germline): LGHNA, YSLEER. CDR3 residues: CASSQDSGETQYF. The CDR3, as DNA: TGCGCCAGCAGCCAGGATAGCGGAGAGACCCAGTACTTC.

This clone was observed once. This chain connects TRBV7-9 to TRBJ1-1, with D possibly matching TRBD1 (6 bases). The CDR3 is 15 residues long. Germline V lookup: CDR1 SEHNR, CDR2 FQNEAQ (reference sequence). With 3 bases removed from V and 1 base from J, the gap between germline ends came to 12 bases. The CDR3 loop reads CASSLAQGSNTEAFF. The CDR3 DNA sequence: TGTGCCAGCAGCTTGGCACAGGGATCGAACACTGAAGCTTTCTTT. The full variable domain, in which reference TRBV7-9 and TRBJ1-1 provide the parts outside the CDR3, is DTGVSQNPRHKITKRGQNVTFRCDPISEHNRLYWYRQTLGQGPEFLTYFQNEAQLEKSRLLSDRFSAERPKGSFSTLEIQRTEQGDSAMYLCASSLAQGSNTEAFFGQGTRLTVV.

V usage is TRBV7-9 and J usage is TRBJ1-2, with TRBD1 as a possible D gene (5 bases). The CDR3 is 15 residues long. Trimming stripped 1 base from V and 6 bases from J, with 15 bases between. Germline CDR1 is SEHNR and CDR2 is FQNEAQ (reference sequence). CDR3 sequence reads: CASSLGVVTEHGYTF. CDR3 nucleotides: TGTGCCAGCAGCTTAGGAGTGGTGACAGAGCATGGCTACACCTTC.

The rearrangement links TRBV6-6 to TRBJ2-7; 7 nucleotides match TRBD2. Unmatched junction bases numbered 4, after V lost 6 bases and J lost 2 bases. Germline assignment: CDR1 MNHNY and CDR2 SVGAGI (reference sequence). This CDR3 is built from 13 residues. CDR3 in DNA: TGTGCCAGCAGCCTGGGAGGGCCCTACGAGCAGTACTTC. Amino acids: CASSLGGPYEQYF.

This sequence joins TRBV7-9 and TRBJ2-7; the match to TRBD1 covers 7 bases. Germline V lookup: CDR1 SEHNR, CDR2 FQNEAQ (reference sequence). The CDR3 loop spans 13 amino acids. V lost 3 bases and J lost 4; bases outside the gene matches: 3. The CDR3 nucleotides read TGTGCCAGCAGCTTCCCGGGACAGTACGAGCAGTACTTC. This sequence encodes CASSFPGQYEQYF.

This rearrangement joins TRBV7-2 to TRBJ2-3; D tentatively reads TRBD1 or TRBD2 (5 bases each). Germline CDR1 and CDR2: SGHTA and FQGNSA. V was pared by 0 bases and J by 0 bases, with 7 bases between. The CDR3 loop spans 15 amino acids. The CDR3 here is CASSLAGESTDTQYF. The CDR3 region has the DNA TGTGCCAGCAGCTTAGCGGGGGAAAGCACAGATACGCAGTATTTT.

This chain connects TRBV6-5 to TRBJ1-3, with 11 bases identical to TRBD1. CDR1 is MNHEY, CDR2 SVGAGI, per germline. This CDR3 comprises 15 residues. J was trimmed by 3 bases and V by 6 bases; bases with no gene match: 4. The CDR3 DNA reads as TGTGCCAGCAGCTTGGGACAGGGGGTTGGAAACACCATATATTTT. Translating gives CASSLGQGVGNTIYF.

V and J are TRBV11-2 and TRBJ2-5; D possibly matches TRBD1 or TRBD2 (5 bases each). The DNA end lines up better with TRBJ2-7; the J call may be wrong. Germline V gene sequence: CDR1 SGHAT, CDR2 FQNNGV. The CDR3 contains 12 residues. The chain's CDR3 is CASSFWGNEQYF. CDR3 DNA sequence: TGTGCCAGCAGCTTCTGGGGGAACGAGCAGTACTTC.

The CDR3 DNA sequence: TGCAGCGTTGAGAGGGGGGACAGGGCCTCCGGGGAGCTGTTTTTT. It translates to CSVERGDRASGELFF. The V and J genes are TRBV29-1 and TRBJ2-2; 9 nucleotides agree with TRBD1. V trimming: 3 bases; J trimming: 6 bases; junction bases outside the gene matches: 8. From germline, CDR1 is SQVTM and CDR2 ANQGSEA. This CDR3 has 15 residues.

This clone appeared once. The V gene is TRBV5-1, the J gene TRBJ2-3, with D hard to call. Germline V gene sequence: CDR1 SGHRS, CDR2 YFSETQ. The CDR3 totals 15 residues. Between the trimmed V and J ends, which lost 1 base and 2 bases, there was a span of 11 bases. The CDR3 loop is CASSLLPTSTDTQYF. The CDR3 DNA sequence: TGCGCCAGCAGCTTGCTCCCCACCTCCACAGATACGCAGTATTTT.

In DNA form, the CDR3 reads TGTGCCAGCAGTCTAAGGGGAAGCACTGAAGCTTTCTTT. Its translation is CASSLRGSTEAFF. The chain is built from TRBV27 and TRBJ1-1; TRBD1 is a possible D gene (5 bases). The germline V gene encodes CDR1 MNHEY and CDR2 SMNVEV (reference sequence). This CDR3 comprises 13 residues. Trimming left V 5 bases short and J 4 bases short, with 11 bases between.